The 18 T cell receptor beta chains below all came from one sample that was sequenced in a study of cytomegalovirus exposure and HLA in healthy donors. The PCR used 60 Vbeta and 13 Jbeta primers. Sequencing was performed with immunoSEQ multiplex PCR; in TCRdb, only in-frame clones are kept and a portion is missing. This sample yields 160,000 or so clones, of which approximately 84% are seen a single time; around 1% belongs to the top ten. Sequencing was done on a sample of PBMCs. The receptors derive from a young man in good health and CMV-seronegative.

The rearrangement uses TRBV10-3 and TRBJ2-4; the D is unclear. This CDR3 spans 18 amino acids. Trimming pared 2 bases from V and 1 base from J, leaving 18 bases between. Looked up from germline, CDR1 is ENHRY and CDR2 is SYGVKD. The CDR3 DNA sequence: TGTGCCATCAGTGAGGAAGGAGAACGGAGTGGGGCCAAAAACATTCAGTACTTC. Its protein is CAISEEGERSGAKNIQYF.

V is TRBV10-2 and J is TRBJ1-5, with D perhaps matching TRBD1 (6 bases). Germline V gene data show CDR1 as WSHSY and CDR2 as SAAADI. V was shortened by 0 bases and J by 9 bases, with 12 bases between the two germline ends. CDR3 length: 14 residues. Written as DNA, the CDR3 is TGCGCCAGCAGTGAGTCCGGGGGGCGGCGGCCCCAGCATTTT. This codes for CASSESGGRRPQHF.

In this sample, this clone turned up a few times. The chain joins TRBV12-5 to TRBJ2-2, with TRBD2 identical over 9 bases. The CDR3 is made up of 16 amino acids. Germline CDR1 and CDR2: LGHNT and FRNRAP. Trimming cost V 5 bases and J 6 bases; bases outside gene matches: 10. The CDR3 is CASGPSRIAGAGELFF. CDR3 DNA sequence: TGTGCTAGTGGTCCCTCCAGGATAGCGGGAGCCGGGGAGCTGTTTTTT.

V is TRBV5-1 and J is TRBJ2-7; TRBD1 matches 8 bases. This CDR3 region has 14 residues. The germline CDR1 and CDR2 sequences are SGHRS and YFSETQ. The V gene end was trimmed by 6 bases and the J gene end by 3 bases; junction bases not matched to a gene: 8. Here the CDR3 DNA reads TGCGCCAGCAAACAGGGACAGGAGTACTACGAGCAGTACTTC. Amino acid sequence: CASKQGQEYYEQYF.

The V call is TRBV5-1, the J call TRBJ2-5; D not resolved. The J call is uncertain, as TRBJ2-7 better fits the DNA end. Germline V lookup: CDR1 SGHRS, CDR2 YFSETQ. The CDR3 length is 14 residues. The CDR3 is CASSFSGPIYEQYF. The CDR3 nucleotides are TGCGCCAGCAGCTTTAGTGGGCCGATCTACGAGCAGTACTTC.

The rearrangement uses TRBV6-1 and TRBJ1-2; D is unresolved. The V gene lost 5 bases and the J gene lost 4 bases, with 5 bases spanning the gap. CDR1 MNHNS and CDR2 SASEGT come from the germline V gene. The CDR3 sequence is 11 residues long. CDR3 nucleotides: TGTGCCAGCAGTAACAGCTATGGCTACACCTTC. Its protein product is CASSNSYGYTF.

This chain uses TRBV9 with TRBJ1-4; maybe TRBD1 (6 bases). CDR1 and CDR2 (germline): SGDLS, YYNGEE. Trimming pared 2 bases from V and 8 bases from J, leaving 10 bases between. The CDR3 runs 13 residues. The CDR3 region is CASSVPGDEKLFF. The CDR3 DNA reads TGTGCCAGCAGCGTTCCAGGGGACGAAAAACTGTTTTTT.

The chain joins TRBV4-3 to TRBJ2-1; 8 bases fit TRBD2. The ends lost 4 bases at V and 2 bases at J; junction bases unmatched: 1. This CDR3 is built from 14 residues. The V gene's germline CDR1 is LGHNA and CDR2 YSLEER. CDR3 protein: CASSPGLAYNEQFF. In DNA, the CDR3 is TGCGCCAGCAGCCCGGGACTAGCCTACAATGAGCAGTTCTTC.

The chain carries TRBV25-1 and TRBJ2-5; no firm D call. The CDR3 is 12 residues long. Between the trimmed V and J ends, which lost 5 bases and 4 bases, there was a span of 8 bases. Per germline, CDR1 MGHDK and CDR2 SYGVNS. The CDR3 region has the DNA TGTGCCAGCAGTCCCCACAGAGAGACCCAGTACTTC. Residues: CASSPHRETQYF.

This rearrangement joins TRBV5-1 to TRBJ2-2, with 8 positions matching TRBD2. The CDR3 runs to 16 residues. Trimming removed 4 bases from V and 3 bases from J; junction bases left unmatched: 8. CDR1 is SGHRS, CDR2 YFSETQ, per germline. CDR3 loop: CASSPHERGYTGELFF. The CDR3 nucleotides are TGCGCCAGCAGCCCGCATGAGCGGGGGTACACCGGGGAGCTGTTTTTT.

J is TRBJ1-5 and V is TRBV12-5; no clear D gene. V lost 2 bases and J lost 0, with 11 bases in between. Germline CDR1 reads LGHNT; CDR2 reads FRNRAP. There are 16 residues in the CDR3. The chain's CDR3 is CASGLRQTNSNQPQHF. Written as DNA, the CDR3 is TGTGCTAGTGGTTTGAGGCAGACTAATAGCAATCAGCCCCAGCATTTT.

This clone appeared a single time. The chain links TRBV6-5 to TRBJ1-2; the D gene is possibly TRBD1 (6 bases). V was cut by 5 bases and J by 6 bases, with 16 bases left in between. This CDR3 region has 14 residues. Germline CDR1 is MNHEY and CDR2 is SVGAGI. The CDR3 DNA sequence: TGTGCCAGCAGTAAGCCGGGACAAATAGATGGCTACACCTTC. Translated, it gives CASSKPGQIDGYTF.

V gene TRBV9 combines with J gene TRBJ2-1; TRBD2 matches at 9 bases. The CDR3 spans 17 residues. Looked up from germline, CDR1 is SGDLS and CDR2 is YYNGEE. Trimming took 1 base from V and 0 from J; bases not matched to a gene: 5. CDR3 protein: CASSVLGLASSYNEQFF. DNA of the CDR3: TGTGCCAGCAGCGTACTGGGACTAGCCAGCTCCTACAATGAGCAGTTCTTC.

This clone appeared once. The genes are TRBV5-1 and TRBJ1-1, with D possibly TRBD1 on 6 matching bases. Germline CDR1 and CDR2: SGHRS and YFSETQ. The CDR3 loop spans 18 amino acids. Trimming left V 0 bases short and J 0 bases short, with 18 bases between. In DNA form, the CDR3 reads TGCGCCAGCAGCTTGGCCGTCGGGACAAACAGAATGAACACTGAAGCTTTCTTT. Translating it yields CASSLAVGTNRMNTEAFF.

The J gene is TRBJ1-4, the V gene TRBV25-1; the D is unclear. Looked up from germline, CDR1 is MGHDK and CDR2 is SYGVNS. V was cut by 2 bases and J by 2 bases, with 9 bases left in between. CDR3 length: 15 residues. The CDR3 protein is CASSEAGRTNEKLFF. As DNA, the CDR3 is TGTGCCAGCAGTGAAGCCGGGAGGACTAATGAAAAACTGTTTTTT.

The gene calls are TRBV18 and TRBJ2-7; TRBD1 agrees at 10 bases. Per germline, CDR1 KGHSH and CDR2 LQKENI. V trimming: 6 bases; J trimming: 3 bases; junction bases outside the gene matches: 8. This CDR3 has 15 residues. This CDR3 is CASSRSGQGFYEQYF. CDR3 DNA sequence: TGTGCCAGCTCGCGCTCGGGACAGGGGTTCTACGAGCAGTACTTC.

The genes are TRBV6-5 and TRBJ2-7; maybe TRBD1 (6 bases). Germline loops: CDR1 MNHEY, CDR2 SVGAGI. The length of the CDR3 is 14 residues. Trimming cost V 7 bases and J 2 bases, with 15 bases left between them. CDR3 sequence (DNA): TGTGCCAGCAAGTTGGGGGCGGGCACCTACGAGCAGTACTTC. This encodes CASKLGAGTYEQYF.

The rearrangement links TRBV14 to TRBJ2-7; TRBD1 agrees at 10 bases. Germline CDR1 SGHDN, CDR2 FVKESK. This CDR3 has 14 amino acids. V trimming: 1 base; J trimming: 4 bases; junction bases outside the gene matches: 1. CDR3 coding DNA: TGTGCCAGCAGCCAAGGACAGGGGGCTTACGAGCAGTACTTC. This gives the protein CASSQGQGAYEQYF. The variable domain in full, completed from reference TRBV14 and TRBJ2-7, reads EAGVTQFPSHSVIEKGQTVTLRCDPISGHDNLYWYRRVMGKEIKFLLHFVKESKQDESGMPNNRFLAERTGGTYSTLKVQPAELEDSGVYFCASSQGQGAYEQYFGPGTRLTVT.